This TCR beta chain was documented in a study of control samples from healthy donors and cancer patients. This clone was seen more than once but under ten times. The assay was immunoSEQ multiplex PCR, and TCRdb's table has in-frame clones only and misses some. The repertoire holds tens of thousands of clones, with approximately 70% as singletons. CDR3 length: 13 amino acids. Between the trimmed V and J ends, which lost 8 bases and 1 base, there was a span of 9 bases. CDR1 and CDR2 from the germline V gene are MNHNY and SVGAGI (reference sequence). Sequenced material: formalin-fixed, paraffin-embedded tissue. The sequence was collected from a male donor with melanoma. The rearrangement uses TRBV6-6 and TRBJ1-5; D possibly corresponds to TRBD1 (5 bases). The CDR3 sequence is CASGTGSNQPQHF. The CDR3 region has the DNA TGTGCCAGCGGGACGGGCAGCAATCAGCCCCAGCATTTT.